This record looks at one T cell receptor beta chain sequence and its context. These data are taken from a study of CD8+ T cells in alopecia areata. Study in general: Treated patients took oral tofacitinib at 5 to 10 mg twice daily.

Peripheral blood and lesional scalp punch biopsies were taken from alopecia areata patients. PBMCs, the starting material, were the source of sorted CD4+ and CD8+ T cells. cDNA serving as the sequencing template came from extracted, reverse transcribed RNA. The method was immunoSEQ multiplex PCR; TCRdb's version includes in-frame clones alone and lacks a portion of them. The table has under 250,000 clones, 50% to 60% seen once. The CDR3 consists of 15 residues. V lost 3 bases to trimming and J lost 7 bases; unmatched junction nucleotides: 8. Germline loops: CDR1 LNHDA, CDR2 SQIVND (reference sequence).

The chain employs TRBV19 and TRBJ1-5; 8 nucleotides match TRBD1. This clonotype was obtained from a human donor with alopecia areata. The sequences come from CD4+ T cells sorted from blood, collected at week 0. The CDR3 sequence is CASSIRTGRGQPQHF. The DNA of the CDR3 is TGTGCCAGTAGTATCCGGACAGGGCGAGGGCAGCCCCAGCATTTT.